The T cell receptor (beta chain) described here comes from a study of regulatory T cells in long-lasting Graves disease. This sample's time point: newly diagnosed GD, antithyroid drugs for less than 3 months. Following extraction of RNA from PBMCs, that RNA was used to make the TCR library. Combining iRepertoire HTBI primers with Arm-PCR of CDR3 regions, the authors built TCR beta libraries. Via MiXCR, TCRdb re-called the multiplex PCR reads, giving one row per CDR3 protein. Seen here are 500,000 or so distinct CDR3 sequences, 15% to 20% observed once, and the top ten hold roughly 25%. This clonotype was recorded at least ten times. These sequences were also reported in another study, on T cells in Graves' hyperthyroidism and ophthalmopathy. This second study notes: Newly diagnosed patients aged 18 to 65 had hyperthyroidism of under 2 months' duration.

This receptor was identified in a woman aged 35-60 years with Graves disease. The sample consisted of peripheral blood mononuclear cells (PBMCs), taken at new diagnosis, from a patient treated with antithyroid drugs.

The CDR3, as DNA: TGTGCCAGCGGAAACCGGGGGACTAATGAAAAACTGTTTTTT. This encodes CASGNRGTNEKLFF. The chain uses TRBV2 and TRBJ1-4; D might be TRBD1 (5 bases). Germline CDR1 SNHLY, CDR2 FYNNEI. The CDR3 contains 14 residues. V was clipped by 8 bases and J by 2 bases, with 12 bases between them.